These 17 T cell receptor beta chains originate from one sample sequenced in a study of OX40 agonist ivuxolimab in advanced cancers. TCRdb's copy holds only in-frame clones and misses some; the assay was immunoSEQ multiplex PCR. The sample contains approximately 57,000 clones, 75% to 85% of which appear only once. The sequencing used CD4+ or CD8+ T cells sorted from blood, collected in a trial of the OX40 agonist ivuxolimab. Every receptor here comes from an adult with an advanced solid tumor such as melanoma, head and neck, liver or kidney cancer.

The chain has TRBV5-4 and TRBJ2-3, with TRBD1 identical over 7 bases. V shed 5 bases, J shed 4 bases, and the junction held 4 bases outside the gene matches. The CDR3 sequence is 13 residues long. Germline V gives CDR1 SGHNT, CDR2 YYREEE (reference sequence). The CDR3 DNA follows: TGTGCCAGCAGTGCAACAGGGGCAGATACGCAGTATTTT. It is translated as CASSATGADTQYF.

This chain uses TRBV5-6 with TRBJ1-5; 10 bases agree with TRBD1. The junction had 3 bases not matched to a gene; V was cut back by 2 bases and J by 1 base. CDR3 length equals 16 residues. The germline gives CDR1 SGHDT, CDR2 YYEEEE. CDR3 sequence: CASSFWTGGSNQPQHF. The CDR3 nucleotides are TGTGCCAGCAGCTTCTGGACAGGGGGGAGCAATCAGCCCCAGCATTTT.

The rearrangement uses TRBV2 and TRBJ2-1; D is ambiguous. V was shortened by 2 bases and J by 2 bases, with 10 bases between the two germline ends. CDR3 size: 15 residues. The V gene's germline CDR1 is SNHLY and CDR2 FYNNEI. CDR3 in amino acids: CASSESGPPYNEQFF. Here the CDR3 DNA reads TGTGCCAGCAGTGAAAGTGGTCCCCCCTACAATGAGCAGTTCTTC.

The chain uses TRBV29-1 and TRBJ1-1; D is unclear. V gave up 7 bases and J gave up 6 bases, with 12 bases separating them. This CDR3 has 11 residues. Germline values: CDR1 SQVTM, CDR2 ANQGSEA. The CDR3 DNA follows: TGCAGCGCAAAAAGTGGGGCTGAAGCTTTCTTT. Its protein product is CSAKSGAEAFF.

The chain uses TRBV4-2 and TRBJ1-2, with TRBD1 matching 9 bases. Germline CDR1 is LGHNA and CDR2 is YNFKEQ. The CDR3 covers 15 residues. V dropped 0 bases and J dropped 5; count of bases not matched to a gene: 4. CDR3 loop: CASSQETGGLYGYTF. CDR3 DNA: TGTGCCAGCAGCCAAGAAACAGGGGGCCTGTATGGCTACACCTTC.

V usage is TRBV14 and J usage is TRBJ1-3; the D is unclear. Trimming shortened V by 1 base and J by 2 bases, and 12 bases separated the two germline ends. This CDR3 region has 16 residues. Looked up from germline, CDR1 is SGHDN and CDR2 is FVKESK. This CDR3 is CASSQALGSAGNTIYF. DNA of the CDR3: TGTGCCAGCAGCCAAGCGCTCGGCAGCGCTGGAAACACCATATATTTT.

The rearrangement joins TRBV2 to TRBJ2-3; TRBD2 matches 9 bases. This CDR3 comprises 16 residues. Germline V gene data show CDR1 as SNHLY and CDR2 as FYNNEI. V dropped 6 bases and J dropped 5; count of bases not matched to a gene: 12. CDR3 nucleotides: TGTGCCAGCAGCCCGCACGGCGGGGGGGCAGAAGATACGCAGTATTTT. This codes for CASSPHGGGAEDTQYF.

The chain couples TRBV28 to TRBJ1-1; 8 bases are a match to TRBD1. The CDR3 sequence is 17 residues long. V was clipped by 8 bases and J by 0 bases; unmatched bases: 14. Looked up from germline, CDR1 is MDHEN and CDR2 is SYDVKM. The CDR3 here is CASGYLGTGPMNTEAFF. The CDR3 bases are TGTGCCAGCGGTTACCTAGGGACAGGCCCCATGAACACTGAAGCTTTCTTT. Variable domain in full (rest from reference TRBV28 and TRBJ1-1): DVKVTQSSRYLVKRTGEKVFLECVQDMDHENMFWYRQDPGLGLRLIYFSYDVKMKEKGDIPEGYSVSREKKERFSLILESASTNQTSMYLCASGYLGTGPMNTEAFFGQGTRLTVV.

CDR3 in amino acids: CASSLGGNTEAFF. As DNA, the CDR3 is TGTGCCAGCAGCTTGGGGGGTAACACTGAAGCTTTCTTT. This sequence joins TRBV5-4 and TRBJ1-1; D remains unclear. The CDR3 runs to 13 residues. The V end was cut by 0 bases, the J end by 2 bases, with 5 bases between. In germline, CDR1 is SGHNT, CDR2 YYREEE (reference sequence).

The J gene is TRBJ2-1, the V gene TRBV10-3; D is ambiguous. Deletions cut 3 bases from V and 6 bases from J, with 15 bases between. The CDR3 loop spans 15 amino acids. In germline, CDR1 is ENHRY, CDR2 SYGVKD. CDR3 nucleotide sequence: TGTGCCATCAGTGAACCAGTTGTGGGTCGCAATGAGCAGTTCTTC. Protein: CAISEPVVGRNEQFF.

The chain joins TRBV5-1 to TRBJ2-4; tentative D call: TRBD1 (5 bases). V shed 1 base and J shed 8 bases, with 10 bases lying between them. The CDR3 is made up of 13 amino acids. CDR1 SGHRS and CDR2 YFSETQ come from the germline V gene. The CDR3 coding sequence is TGCGCCAGCAGCTTGACAGGATTGGACATTCAGTACTTC. As protein: CASSLTGLDIQYF.

This clone was detected only a few times. The chain combines TRBV5-1 with TRBJ2-2; D is unclear. Trimming left V 4 bases short and J 2 bases short, with 12 bases between. This CDR3 is 15 amino acids long. Germline V gene sequence: CDR1 SGHRS, CDR2 YFSETQ. The CDR3 DNA is TGCGCCAGCAGCCCATGGCGCAGTAACACCGGGGAGCTGTTTTTT. It yields the protein CASSPWRSNTGELFF.

This rearrangement joins TRBV10-3 to TRBJ2-1; 7 nucleotides line up with TRBD1. J gave up 4 bases and V 2 bases, and 2 bases lay outside the gene matches. The CDR3 is 14 residues long. Germline lookup yields CDR1 ENHRY and CDR2 SYGVKD. In DNA, the CDR3 is TGTGCCATCAGTGAGGACAGGGTTTACAATGAGCAGTTCTTC. Protein product: CAISEDRVYNEQFF.

This clone occurred a few times. The V gene is TRBV4-2, the J gene TRBJ2-3; 8 positions agree with TRBD2. Trimming cost V 0 bases and J 6 bases; bases outside gene matches: 11. The CDR3 totals 17 residues. Germline V gives CDR1 LGHNA, CDR2 YNFKEQ. The CDR3 here is CASSQEPSGLGGDTQYF. The CDR3 DNA sequence: TGTGCCAGCAGCCAAGAACCTAGCGGGTTAGGTGGGGATACGCAGTATTTT.

The CDR3 sequence is CASSVGKMNTEAFF. DNA of the CDR3: TGTGCCAGCAGCGTGGGCAAGATGAACACTGAAGCTTTCTTT. The chain employs TRBV11-2 and TRBJ1-1; the D is unclear. Trimming took off 5 bases at V and 0 bases at J, with 10 bases between the two ends. Germline V lookup: CDR1 SGHAT, CDR2 FQNNGV. CDR3 size: 14 residues.

The gene calls are TRBV9 and TRBJ2-3; unclear D gene. This CDR3 region has 12 residues. Germline loops: CDR1 SGDLS, CDR2 YYNGEE. With 0 bases removed from V and 5 bases from J, the gap between germline ends came to 4 bases. In DNA form, the CDR3 reads TGTGCCAGCAGCGTAGCGGGAGATACGCAGTATTTT. It translates to CASSVAGDTQYF.

V and J are TRBV11-2 and TRBJ2-7; D unresolved. The V gene lost 2 bases and the J gene lost 7 bases, with 12 bases spanning the gap. CDR1 and CDR2 (germline): SGHAT, FQNNGV. The CDR3 covers 13 residues. The CDR3 DNA reads as TGTGCCAGCAGCTTATCCCGGTCCGAGGAGCAGTACTTC. Translating gives CASSLSRSEEQYF.